These 24 T cell receptor beta chains were sequenced from one sample in a study of shared clonotypes between healthy human individuals. Only in-frame clones appear in the TCRdb table, and some are missing; sequencing was by immunoSEQ multiplex PCR. The sample shows a few million clones, approximately 90% of them seen only once. Specimen: naive CD4+ T cells sorted from blood. Subset reported: CD45RA+ positively selected. The receptor source for this set is a man between 18 and 35 years old in good health.

The V and J genes are TRBV7-8 and TRBJ2-3; weak D call: TRBD1 (6 bases). The CDR3 has 14 residues. V dropped 3 bases and J dropped 4 bases, with 11 bases sitting between them. In germline, CDR1 is SGHVS, CDR2 FQNEAQ. CDR3 sequence reads: CASSFTGIADTQYF. In nucleotides, the CDR3 is TGTGCCAGCAGCTTTACAGGGATCGCAGATACGCAGTATTTT.

A note on this clone: Other DNA sequences in this sample translate to the same CDR3. The chain links TRBV5-6 to TRBJ1-5; D possibly corresponds to TRBD1 (5 bases). CDR1 and CDR2 (germline): SGHDT, YYEEEE. CDR3 length equals 13 residues. V lost 4 bases and J 4 bases, leaving 9 bases between the germline ends. Here the CDR3 reads CASSPGGNQPQHF. In DNA, the CDR3 is TGTGCCAGCAGCCCCGGGGGAAATCAGCCCCAGCATTTT.

This clone was seen just once. The chain recombines TRBV6-5 with TRBJ1-2; D is ambiguous. V lost 6 bases and J 8 bases, leaving 10 bases between the germline ends. CDR3 length: 11 residues. Germline V CDR1 and CDR2: MNHEY, SVGAGI. The CDR3: CASSGVGGYTF. The CDR3 nucleotides read TGTGCCAGCAGCGGGGTCGGAGGCTACACCTTC.

This chain connects TRBV5-1 to TRBJ2-3; 7 bases are shared with TRBD2. Germline loops: CDR1 SGHRS, CDR2 YFSETQ. The junction had 2 bases not matched to a gene; V was cut back by 1 base and J by 6 bases. The CDR3 has 13 residues. The CDR3 nucleotides read TGCGCCAGCAGCTTGATGCGGGGGGATACGCAGTATTTT. Amino acid sequence: CASSLMRGDTQYF.

V gene TRBV28 combines with J gene TRBJ1-1; D not resolved. Germline values: CDR1 MDHEN, CDR2 SYDVKM. Trimming took 6 bases from V and 5 from J, leaving 13 bases between them. The CDR3 is 13 amino acids. For the CDR3, the DNA is TGTGCCAGCAGGTCCCCTTTTCGGACTGAAGCTTTCTTT. Protein product: CASRSPFRTEAFF.

This clone has a single count. V gene TRBV29-1 combines with J gene TRBJ1-5; no clear D gene. CDR3 length equals 13 residues. The V end was cut by 4 bases, the J end by 5 bases, with 12 bases between. CDR1 and CDR2 (germline): SQVTM, ANQGSEA. The CDR3, as DNA: TGCAGCGTTGGATCGGCAGAGGATCAGCCCCAGCATTTT. It codes for CSVGSAEDQPQHF.

The chain has TRBV13 and TRBJ2-1; 7 nucleotides line up with TRBD1. The CDR3 loop spans 15 amino acids. The V segment lost 2 bases and the J segment 6 bases; nucleotides outside the gene matches: 7. Per the germline V gene, CDR1 is PRHDT and CDR2 is FYEKMQ (reference sequence). This chain's CDR3 is CASSLRTGRSNEQFF. The CDR3 DNA reads as TGTGCCAGCAGCTTAAGGACAGGAAGGTCCAATGAGCAGTTCTTC.

The chain combines TRBV5-1 with TRBJ2-7; 8 nucleotides match TRBD1. This CDR3 has 15 residues. Germline V gene lookup returns CDR1 SGHRS and CDR2 YFSETQ. V shed 3 bases, J shed 2 bases, and the junction held 7 bases outside the gene matches. The CDR3 spells CASSSQGALTYEQYF. The CDR3 nucleotides read TGCGCCAGCAGCTCCCAGGGGGCTCTTACCTACGAGCAGTACTTC.

The gene calls are TRBV19 and TRBJ1-2; unclear D gene. The length of the CDR3 is 15 residues. The germline CDR1 and CDR2 sequences are LNHDA and SQIVND (reference sequence). Trimming left V 5 bases short and J 1 base short, with 14 bases between. The CDR3: CASSLPSRDNYGYTF. The CDR3 nucleotides read TGTGCCAGTAGTCTCCCGAGTAGGGATAACTATGGCTACACCTTC.

The chain is built from TRBV19 and TRBJ2-7; D unresolved. Trimming stripped 3 bases from V and 0 bases from J, with 18 bases between. In germline, CDR1 is LNHDA, CDR2 SQIVND (reference sequence). CDR3 length equals 17 residues. CDR3 loop: CASSIGSALPLSYEQYF. The CDR3 DNA follows: TGTGCCAGTAGTATTGGGTCAGCACTGCCCCTCTCCTACGAGCAGTACTTC. Looking up the rest from reference TRBV19 and TRBJ2-7 gives the full variable domain: DGGITQSPKYLFRKEGQNVTLSCEQNLNHDAMYWYRQDPGQGLRLIYYSQIVNDFQKGDIAEGYSVSREKKESFPLTVTSAQKNPTAFYLCASSIGSALPLSYEQYFGPGTRLTVT.

The chain couples TRBV6-5 to TRBJ1-2, with TRBD1 identical over 10 bases. The length of the CDR3 is 16 residues. The germline gives CDR1 MNHEY, CDR2 SVGAGI. V shed 0 bases, J shed 7 bases, and the junction held 8 bases outside the gene matches. CDR3 residues: CASSYSGQGLRTGYTF. Written as DNA, the CDR3 is TGTGCCAGCAGTTACTCGGGACAGGGGCTCCGGACTGGCTACACCTTC.

This clone was detected only once. The chain's CDR3 is CATIPPGGGGYTF. CDR3 nucleotides: TGTGCCACAATACCCCCAGGCGGTGGTGGCTACACCTTC. The chain links TRBV19 to TRBJ1-2; D is uncertain. V was pared by 10 bases and J by 7 bases, with 19 bases between. This CDR3 spans 13 amino acids. The germline CDR1 and CDR2 sequences are LNHDA and SQIVND (reference sequence).

V is TRBV28 and J is TRBJ2-7, with 8 positions matching TRBD1. The germline CDR1 and CDR2 sequences are MDHEN and SYDVKM. This CDR3 comprises 13 residues. Trimming at V came to 10 bases and at J to 8 bases, leaving 13 bases not matched to a gene. The CDR3 is CATLPGGAMQQYF. The CDR3 DNA reads TGTGCCACCTTACCAGGGGGCGCGATGCAGCAGTACTTC. Using reference TRBV28 and TRBJ2-7 for the parts outside the CDR3, the full variable domain is DVKVTQSSRYLVKRTGEKVFLECVQDMDHENMFWYRQDPGLGLRLIYFSYDVKMKEKGDIPEGYSVSREKKERFSLILESASTNQTSMYLCATLPGGAMQQYFGPGTRLTVT.

The chain uses TRBV9 and TRBJ2-2; D is possibly TRBD1 (6 bases). V lost 4 bases to trimming and J lost 7 bases, with 23 bases between them. Germline V lookup: CDR1 SGDLS, CDR2 YYNGEE. The CDR3 loop spans 17 amino acids. In nucleotides, the CDR3 is TGTGCCAGCAGCCCCCGGGGTGGGGGCGCGTCTAACGGGGAGCTGTTTTTT. It translates to CASSPRGGGASNGELFF.

This clone has a handful of counts. The V and J genes are TRBV4-1 and TRBJ1-6, with TRBD1 matching over 8 bases. The J segment lost 7 bases and the V segment lost 1 base, leaving 9 bases of the junction unmatched. In germline, CDR1 is MGHRA, CDR2 YSYEKL. The length of the CDR3 is 17 residues. In nucleotides, the CDR3 is TGCGCCAGCAGCCAAGGACTGGACAGGGTGGAGAATTCACCCCTCCACTTT. It specifies CASSQGLDRVENSPLHF.

The gene calls are TRBV2 and TRBJ1-4, with D maybe TRBD1 (5 bases). The CDR3 covers 14 residues. V lost 5 bases, J lost 0 bases, and 7 bases lay in between. Per the germline V gene, CDR1 is SNHLY and CDR2 is FYNNEI. The CDR3 reads CASSRTTTNEKLFF. The CDR3 nucleotides read TGTGCCAGCAGTCGGACAACAACTAATGAAAAACTGTTTTTT.

The rearrangement links TRBV19 to TRBJ1-2; D is possibly TRBD1 (6 bases). V lost 0 bases and J 2 bases, leaving 13 bases between the germline ends. The CDR3 is 16 residues long. Looked up from germline, CDR1 is LNHDA and CDR2 is SQIVND (reference sequence). The CDR3 DNA follows: TGTGCCAGTAGTATAGATCCATGGACAGCCAACTATGGCTACACCTTC. The encoded protein is CASSIDPWTANYGYTF. The full variable domain, its missing parts supplied by reference TRBV19 and TRBJ1-2, is DGGITQSPKYLFRKEGQNVTLSCEQNLNHDAMYWYRQDPGQGLRLIYYSQIVNDFQKGDIAEGYSVSREKKESFPLTVTSAQKNPTAFYLCASSIDPWTANYGYTFGSGTRLTVV.

The chain links TRBV27 to TRBJ2-4, with 11 bases aligning to TRBD1. Trimming at V came to 5 bases and at J to 1 base, leaving 16 bases not matched to a gene. This CDR3 has 20 amino acids. Germline-derived CDR1 and CDR2 are MNHEY and SMNVEV (reference sequence). Written as DNA, the CDR3 is TGTGCCAGCAGTCAAACTCCCCCCGGGACAGGGGGTTTTGCCAAAAACATTCAGTACTTC. The encoded protein is CASSQTPPGTGGFAKNIQYF.

V gene TRBV10-3 combines with J gene TRBJ1-6; TRBD1 agrees at 7 bases. V lost 0 bases and J lost 6; bases outside the gene matches: 2. The CDR3 is made up of 15 amino acids. The V gene's germline CDR1 is ENHRY and CDR2 SYGVKD. CDR3 coding DNA: TGTGCCATCAGTGAGTCGGGACAGTTTAATTCACCCCTCCACTTT. Translating it yields CAISESGQFNSPLHF.

V is TRBV27 and J is TRBJ1-2; D not resolved. The germline CDR1 and CDR2 sequences are MNHEY and SMNVEV (reference sequence). The CDR3 is 9 amino acids. V lost 10 bases and J 8 bases, leaving 8 bases between the germline ends. The CDR3 DNA reads TGTGCCACCCCTTGGGGCTACACCTTC. This translates into CATPWGYTF.

The rearrangement uses TRBV6-6 and TRBJ2-7, with TRBD2 matching over 8 bases. CDR3 length: 13 amino acids. The germline CDR1 and CDR2 sequences are MNHNY and SVGAGI (reference sequence). After removal of 6 bases from V and 2 bases from J, the junction contained 3 bases not matched to a gene. The CDR3 sequence: CASRYSGTYEQYF. DNA of the CDR3: TGTGCCAGCAGATATAGCGGGACCTACGAGCAGTACTTC.

This clone was seen a handful of times. The chain employs TRBV18 and TRBJ2-5; D is uncertain. Between the trimmed V and J ends, which lost 6 bases and 5 bases, there was a span of 22 bases. The CDR3 totals 16 residues. Germline V gene sequence: CDR1 KGHSH, CDR2 LQKENI. CDR3 region: CASSPSRSSIPETQYF. CDR3 coding DNA: TGTGCCAGCTCGCCATCCCGGTCGAGTATCCCGGAGACCCAGTACTTC.

Here the CDR3 DNA reads TGTGCCAGCAGCTTAAGGGGGGGCCCCCGGGAGACCCAGTACTTC. Translation: CASSLRGGPRETQYF. The genes are TRBV11-2 and TRBJ2-5, with a possible D match to TRBD2 (7 bases). Germline lookup yields CDR1 SGHAT and CDR2 FQNNGV. The CDR3 runs 15 residues. Trimming left V 2 bases short and J 5 bases short, with 15 bases between.

CDR3 bases: TGTGCCAGCAGTGAGTGGGCGTCAGAGCAGTTCTTC. This gives the protein CASSEWASEQFF. The chain has TRBV2 and TRBJ2-1; D is ambiguous. Germline lookup yields CDR1 SNHLY and CDR2 FYNNEI. The CDR3 extends over 12 amino acids. V dropped 3 bases and J dropped 10 bases, with 10 bases sitting between them.